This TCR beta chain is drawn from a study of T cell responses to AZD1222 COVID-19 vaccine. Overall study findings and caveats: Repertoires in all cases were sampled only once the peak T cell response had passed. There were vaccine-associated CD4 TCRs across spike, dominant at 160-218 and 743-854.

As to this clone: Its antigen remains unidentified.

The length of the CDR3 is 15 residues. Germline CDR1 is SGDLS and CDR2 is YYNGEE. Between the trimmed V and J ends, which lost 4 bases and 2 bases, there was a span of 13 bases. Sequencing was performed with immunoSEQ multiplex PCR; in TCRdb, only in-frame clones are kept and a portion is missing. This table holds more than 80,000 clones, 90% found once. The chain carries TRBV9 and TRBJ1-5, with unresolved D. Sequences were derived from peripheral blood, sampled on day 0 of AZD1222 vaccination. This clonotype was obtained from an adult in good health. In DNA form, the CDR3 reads TGTGCCAGCAGCTCGTTGGGAATCGGCAATCAGCCCCAGCATTTT. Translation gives CASSSLGIGNQPQHF.